The clone carrying this TCR beta chain was counted between two and nine times. The antigen is unknown. The sample comes from a study of T-cell memory formation after mild COVID-19. Findings and caveats of the study: Day 15 to 85 contracting clones showed balanced CD4/CD8; later expanders leaned CD4+. The second-wave clones peaking on day 37 were not confirmed as SARS-CoV-2-specific.

With constant-segment primers, 5'RACE yielded cDNA libraries of TCR alpha and TCR beta that carried sample barcodes and UMIs. TCRdb called the 5' RACE reads again in MiXCR, with one record for every CDR3 protein. The data show 75,000 to 90,000 distinct CDR3 sequences, approximately 15% seen once. Germline-derived CDR1 and CDR2 are SGHVS and FQNEAQ. The junction had 1 base not matched to a gene; V was cut back by 6 bases and J by 0 bases. This CDR3 has 13 amino acids. The specimen was PBMCs or a T cell subset sorted from them (not recorded which). The sequence derives from an adult woman who had mild COVID-19 (a few samples of this study predate the infection). Cell type and time point are not known. This rearrangement joins TRBV7-8 to TRBJ2-7; 8 bases match TRBD2. CDR3 bases: TGTGCCAGCAGTAGCGGGAACTCCTACGAGCAGTACTTC. Its translation: CASSSGNSYEQYF.